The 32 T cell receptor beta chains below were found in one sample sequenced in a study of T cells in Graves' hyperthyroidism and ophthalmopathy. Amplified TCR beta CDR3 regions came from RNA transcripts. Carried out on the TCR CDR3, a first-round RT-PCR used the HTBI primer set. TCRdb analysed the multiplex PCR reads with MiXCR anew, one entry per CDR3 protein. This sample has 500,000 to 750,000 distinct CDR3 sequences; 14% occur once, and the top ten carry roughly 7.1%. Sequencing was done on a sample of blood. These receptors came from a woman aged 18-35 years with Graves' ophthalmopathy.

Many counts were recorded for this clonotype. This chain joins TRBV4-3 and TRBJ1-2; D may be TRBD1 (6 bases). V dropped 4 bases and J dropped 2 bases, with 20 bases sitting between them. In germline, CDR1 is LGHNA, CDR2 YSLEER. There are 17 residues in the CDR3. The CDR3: CASSRHGHPDSNYGYTF. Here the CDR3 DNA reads TGCGCCAGCAGCCGTCATGGGCACCCGGACAGCAACTATGGCTACACCTTC.

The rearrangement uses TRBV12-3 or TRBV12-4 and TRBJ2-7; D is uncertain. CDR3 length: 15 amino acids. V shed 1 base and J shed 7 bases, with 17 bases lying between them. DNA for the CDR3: TGTGCCAGCAGTTTAGAGGGTCTTCACTCTTGGGAGCAGTACTTC. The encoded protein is CASSLEGLHSWEQYF.

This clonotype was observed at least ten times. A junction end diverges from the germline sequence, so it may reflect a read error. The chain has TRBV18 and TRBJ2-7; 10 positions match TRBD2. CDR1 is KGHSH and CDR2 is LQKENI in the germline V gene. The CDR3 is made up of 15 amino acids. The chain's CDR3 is CASSPRSGLANEQYF. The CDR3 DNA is TGTGCCAGCTCACCACGGTCGGGACTAGCGAACGAACAGTACTTC.

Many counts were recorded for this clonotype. The CDR3 DNA sequence: TGTGCCAGCAGCTTGGGTGTCTCGGGCGTCACTAACTATGGCTACACCTTC. Encoded protein: CASSLGVSGVTNYGYTF. The chain couples TRBV5-6 to TRBJ1-2, with D hard to call. Between the trimmed V and J ends, which lost 0 bases and 0 bases, there was a span of 15 bases. The length of the CDR3 is 17 residues. Germline V gene lookup returns CDR1 SGHDT and CDR2 YYEEEE.

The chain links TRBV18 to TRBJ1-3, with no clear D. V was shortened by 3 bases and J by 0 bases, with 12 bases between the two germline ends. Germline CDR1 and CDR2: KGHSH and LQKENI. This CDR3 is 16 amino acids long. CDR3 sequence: CASSPSDILSGNTIYF. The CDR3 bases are TGTGCCAGCTCACCTTCCGACATTCTCTCTGGAAACACCATATATTTT.

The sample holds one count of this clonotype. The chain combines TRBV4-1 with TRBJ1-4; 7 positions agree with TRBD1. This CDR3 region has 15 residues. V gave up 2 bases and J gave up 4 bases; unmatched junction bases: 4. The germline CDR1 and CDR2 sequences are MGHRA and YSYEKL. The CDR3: CASSQFAGGNEKLFF. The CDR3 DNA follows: TGCGCCAGCAGCCAATTTGCAGGGGGTAATGAAAAACTGTTTTTT.

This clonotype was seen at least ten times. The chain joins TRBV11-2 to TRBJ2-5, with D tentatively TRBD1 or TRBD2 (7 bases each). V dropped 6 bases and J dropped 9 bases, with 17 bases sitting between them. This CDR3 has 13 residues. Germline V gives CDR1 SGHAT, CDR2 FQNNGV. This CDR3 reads CASRAPGGGAQYF. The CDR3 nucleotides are TGTGCCAGCAGAGCCCCAGGGGGGGGGGCCCAGTACTTC.

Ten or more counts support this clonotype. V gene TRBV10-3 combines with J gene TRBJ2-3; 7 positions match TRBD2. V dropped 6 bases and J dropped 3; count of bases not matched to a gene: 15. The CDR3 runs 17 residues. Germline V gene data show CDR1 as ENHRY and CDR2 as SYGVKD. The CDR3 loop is CAISGPREGRTTDTQYF. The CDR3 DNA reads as TGTGCCATCAGCGGGCCCAGGGAGGGCCGTACGACAGATACGCAGTATTTT.

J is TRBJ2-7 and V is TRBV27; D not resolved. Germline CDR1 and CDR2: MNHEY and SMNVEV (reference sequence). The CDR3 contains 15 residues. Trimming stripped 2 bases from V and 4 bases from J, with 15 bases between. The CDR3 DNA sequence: TGTGCCAGCAGTTTAAGGGCTGCCGTTTGGTACGAGCAGTACTTC. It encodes CASSLRAAVWYEQYF.

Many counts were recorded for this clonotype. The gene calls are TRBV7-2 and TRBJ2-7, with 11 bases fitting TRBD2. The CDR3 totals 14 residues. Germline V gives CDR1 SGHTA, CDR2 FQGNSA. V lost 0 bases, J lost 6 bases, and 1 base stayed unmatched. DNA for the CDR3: TGTGCCAGCAGCTTAGCCCTAGCGGGAGGCGAGCAGTACTTC. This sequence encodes CASSLALAGGEQYF. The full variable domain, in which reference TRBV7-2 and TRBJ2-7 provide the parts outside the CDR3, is GAGVSQSPSNKVTEKGKDVELRCDPISGHTALYWYRQSLGQGLEFLIYFQGNSAPDKSGLPSDRFSAERTGGSVSTLTIQRTQQEDSAVYLCASSLALAGGEQYFGPGTRLTVT.

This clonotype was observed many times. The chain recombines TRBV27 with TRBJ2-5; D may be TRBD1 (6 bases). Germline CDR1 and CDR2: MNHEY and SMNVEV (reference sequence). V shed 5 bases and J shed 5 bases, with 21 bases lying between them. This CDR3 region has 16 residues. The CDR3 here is CASSPTGQQLLETQYF. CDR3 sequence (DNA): TGTGCCAGCAGTCCCACCGGACAGCAACTCCTGGAGACCCAGTACTTC.

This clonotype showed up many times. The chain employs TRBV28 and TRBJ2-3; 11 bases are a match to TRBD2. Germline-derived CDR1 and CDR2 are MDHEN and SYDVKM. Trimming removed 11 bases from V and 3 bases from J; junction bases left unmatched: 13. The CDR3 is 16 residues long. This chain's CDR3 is CASGTSGFPSTDTQYF. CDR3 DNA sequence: TGTGCCTCCGGGACTAGCGGTTTCCCCAGTACAGATACGCAGTATTTT.

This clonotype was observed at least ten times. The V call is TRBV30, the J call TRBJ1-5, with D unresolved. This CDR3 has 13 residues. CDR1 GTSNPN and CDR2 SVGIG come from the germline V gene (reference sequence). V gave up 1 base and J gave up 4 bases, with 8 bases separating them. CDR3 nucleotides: TGTGCCTGGAGTGCGGAGATAAATCAGCCCCAGCATTTT. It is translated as CAWSAEINQPQHF.

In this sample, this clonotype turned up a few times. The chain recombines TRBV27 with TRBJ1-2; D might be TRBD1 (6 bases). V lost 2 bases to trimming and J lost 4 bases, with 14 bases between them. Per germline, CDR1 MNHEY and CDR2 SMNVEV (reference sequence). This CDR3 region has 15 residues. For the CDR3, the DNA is TGTGCCAGCAGTTTACAGGGGACCAATCTCTATGGCTACACCTTC. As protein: CASSLQGTNLYGYTF.

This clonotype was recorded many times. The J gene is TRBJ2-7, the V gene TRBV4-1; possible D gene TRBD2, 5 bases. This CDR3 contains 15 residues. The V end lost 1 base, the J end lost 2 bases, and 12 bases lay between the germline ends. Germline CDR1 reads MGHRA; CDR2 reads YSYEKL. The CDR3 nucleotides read TGCGCCAGCAGCCAAGTCGTTGAGGGAACCTACGAGCAGTACTTC. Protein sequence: CASSQVVEGTYEQYF.

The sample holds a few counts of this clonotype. The chain's CDR3 is CSVWGFRDRGPQETQYF. In DNA form, the CDR3 reads TGCAGCGTTTGGGGCTTCCGGGACAGGGGACCTCAAGAGACCCAGTACTTC. This chain joins TRBV29-1 and TRBJ2-5; 10 nucleotides align to TRBD1. V shed 5 bases and J 2 bases; nucleotides not matched to a gene: 14. CDR1 and CDR2 (germline): SQVTM, ANQGSEA. The CDR3 runs to 17 residues.

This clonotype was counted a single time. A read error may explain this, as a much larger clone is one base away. CDR3 sequence (DNA): TGTGCCCAGGGTGGTAGTTCCCACGAGCAGTACTTC. Protein product: CAQGGSSHEQYF. V and J are TRBV2 and TRBJ2-7; TRBD1 is a possible D gene (5 bases). The V gene lost 11 bases and the J gene lost 5 bases, with 16 bases spanning the gap. Germline V lookup: CDR1 SNHLY, CDR2 FYNNEI. This CDR3 is 12 amino acids long.

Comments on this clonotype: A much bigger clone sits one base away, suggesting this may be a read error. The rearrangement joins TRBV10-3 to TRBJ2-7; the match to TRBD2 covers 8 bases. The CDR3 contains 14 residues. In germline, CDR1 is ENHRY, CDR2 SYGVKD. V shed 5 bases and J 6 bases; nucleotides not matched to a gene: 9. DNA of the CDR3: TGTGCCATCAGTAGTGCGGGAGGATGGTCCGAGCAGTACTTC. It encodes CAISSAGGWSEQYF.

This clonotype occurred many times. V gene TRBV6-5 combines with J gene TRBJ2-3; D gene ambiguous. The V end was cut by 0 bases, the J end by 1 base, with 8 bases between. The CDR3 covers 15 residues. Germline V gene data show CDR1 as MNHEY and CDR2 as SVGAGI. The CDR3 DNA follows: TGTGCCAGCAGTTACTCGACGGCTGGCACAGATACGCAGTATTTT. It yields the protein CASSYSTAGTDTQYF.

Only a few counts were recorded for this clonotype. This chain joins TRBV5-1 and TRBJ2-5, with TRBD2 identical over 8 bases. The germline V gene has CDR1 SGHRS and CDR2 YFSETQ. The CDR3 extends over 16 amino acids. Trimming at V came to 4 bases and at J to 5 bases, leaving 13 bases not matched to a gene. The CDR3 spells CASSPPPGGPSETQYF. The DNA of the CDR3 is TGCGCCAGCAGCCCCCCTCCGGGAGGGCCCTCGGAGACCCAGTACTTC.

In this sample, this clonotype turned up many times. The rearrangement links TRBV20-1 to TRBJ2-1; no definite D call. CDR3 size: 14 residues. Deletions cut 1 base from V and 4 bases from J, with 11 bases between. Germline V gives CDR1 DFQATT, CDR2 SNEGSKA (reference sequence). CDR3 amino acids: CSARAGGPYNEQFF. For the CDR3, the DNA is TGCAGTGCTAGAGCGGGTGGCCCTTACAATGAGCAGTTCTTC.

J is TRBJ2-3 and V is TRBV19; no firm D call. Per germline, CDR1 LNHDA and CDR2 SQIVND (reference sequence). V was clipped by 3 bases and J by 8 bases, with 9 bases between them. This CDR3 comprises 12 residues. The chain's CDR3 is CASSMWKSTQYF. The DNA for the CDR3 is TGTGCCAGTAGTATGTGGAAGAGTACGCAGTATTTT.

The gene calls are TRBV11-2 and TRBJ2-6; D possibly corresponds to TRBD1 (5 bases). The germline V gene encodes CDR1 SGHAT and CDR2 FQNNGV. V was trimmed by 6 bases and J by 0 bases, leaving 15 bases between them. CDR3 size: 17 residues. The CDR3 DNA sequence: TGTGCCAGCAGTTCCCGACAGCGCAGCTCTGGGGCCAACGTCCTGACTTTC. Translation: CASSSRQRSSGANVLTF.

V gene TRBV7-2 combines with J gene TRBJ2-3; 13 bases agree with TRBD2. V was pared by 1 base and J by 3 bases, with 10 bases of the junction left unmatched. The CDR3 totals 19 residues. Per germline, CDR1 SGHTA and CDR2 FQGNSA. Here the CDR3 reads CASSLVQGLAGTLTDTQYF. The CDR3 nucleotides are TGTGCCAGCAGCTTAGTGCAGGGACTAGCGGGAACCCTAACAGATACGCAGTATTTT.

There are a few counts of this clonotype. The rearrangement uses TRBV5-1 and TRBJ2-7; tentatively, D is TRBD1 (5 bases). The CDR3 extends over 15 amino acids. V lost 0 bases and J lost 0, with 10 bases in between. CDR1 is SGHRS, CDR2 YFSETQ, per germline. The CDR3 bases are TGCGCCAGCAGCTTGGAGGACATTTTCTCCTACGAGCAGTACTTC. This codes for CASSLEDIFSYEQYF.

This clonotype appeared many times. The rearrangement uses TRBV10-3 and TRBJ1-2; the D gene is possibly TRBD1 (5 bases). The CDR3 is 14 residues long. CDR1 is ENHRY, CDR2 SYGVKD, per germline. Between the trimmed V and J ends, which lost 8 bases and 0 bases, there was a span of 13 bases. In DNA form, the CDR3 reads TGTGCCATCGGGGGGGACGGACCTAACTATGGCTACACCTTC. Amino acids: CAIGGDGPNYGYTF.

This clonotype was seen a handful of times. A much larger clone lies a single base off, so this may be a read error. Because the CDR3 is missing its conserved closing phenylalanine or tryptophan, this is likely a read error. The CDR3 loop is CASSSALGLGTYEQYL. The CDR3 DNA sequence: TGTGCCAGCAGCTCGGCACTGGGACTAGGGACCTACGAGCAGTACCTC. V gene TRBV7-2 combines with J gene TRBJ2-7, with 8 bases lining up with TRBD2. This CDR3 is built from 16 residues. The V gene's germline CDR1 is SGHTA and CDR2 FQGNSA. The trim removed 4 bases at V and 2 bases at J, leaving 10 bases unmatched.

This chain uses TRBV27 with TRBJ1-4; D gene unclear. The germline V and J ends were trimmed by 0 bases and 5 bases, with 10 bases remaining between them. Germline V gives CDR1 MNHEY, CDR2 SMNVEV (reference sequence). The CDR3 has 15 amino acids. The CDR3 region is CASSLSNGENEKLFF. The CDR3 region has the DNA TGTGCCAGCAGTTTATCGAATGGGGAGAATGAAAAACTGTTTTTT.

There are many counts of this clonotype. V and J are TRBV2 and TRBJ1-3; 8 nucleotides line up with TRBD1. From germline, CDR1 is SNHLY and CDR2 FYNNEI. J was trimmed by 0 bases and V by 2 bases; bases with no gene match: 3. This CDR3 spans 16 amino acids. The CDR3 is CASSERTGSSGNTIYF. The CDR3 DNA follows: TGTGCCAGCAGTGAACGGACAGGGAGCTCTGGAAACACCATATATTTT. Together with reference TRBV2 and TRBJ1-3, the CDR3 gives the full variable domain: EPEVTQTPSHQVTQMGQEVILRCVPISNHLYFYWYRQILGQKVEFLVSFYNNEISEKSEIFDDQFSVERPDGSNFTLKIRSTKLEDSAMYFCASSERTGSSGNTIYFGEGSWLTVV.

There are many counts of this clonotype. Here the CDR3 DNA reads TGTGCCAGCAGTTACTCGACAGACTCCTACGAGCAGTACTTC. It is translated as CASSYSTDSYEQYF. The rearrangement uses TRBV6-5 and TRBJ2-7; D is perhaps TRBD1 (5 bases). The CDR3 is 14 amino acids. Germline-derived CDR1 and CDR2 are MNHEY and SVGAGI. The ends were cut back, 0 bases at V and 0 bases at J, with 6 bases in the middle.

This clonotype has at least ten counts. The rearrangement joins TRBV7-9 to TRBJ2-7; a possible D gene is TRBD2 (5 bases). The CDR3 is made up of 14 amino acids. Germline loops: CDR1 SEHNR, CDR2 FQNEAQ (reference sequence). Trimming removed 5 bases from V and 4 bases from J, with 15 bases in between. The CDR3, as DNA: TGTGCCAGCAGCCCCGCAGTTCGGGGTTACGAGCAGTACTTC. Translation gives CASSPAVRGYEQYF.

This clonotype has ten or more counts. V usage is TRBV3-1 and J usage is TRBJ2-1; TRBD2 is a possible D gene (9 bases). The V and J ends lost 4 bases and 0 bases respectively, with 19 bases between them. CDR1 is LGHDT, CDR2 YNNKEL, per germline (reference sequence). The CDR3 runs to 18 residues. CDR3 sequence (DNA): TGTGCCAGCAGCCCAGGGGGCTCTAGCGGGGCCTCCTACAATGAGCAGTTCTTC. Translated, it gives CASSPGGSSGASYNEQFF.